One sample yielded the 8 T cell receptor beta chains listed below, sequenced in a study of T cells in Graves' hyperthyroidism and ophthalmopathy. RNA transcripts yielded amplified TCR beta CDR3 regions. With the HTBI primer set, the TCR CDR3 went through a first round of RT-PCR. TCRdb reprocessed the multiplex PCR reads with MiXCR, giving one entry per CDR3 protein. The table lists a few hundred thousand distinct CDR3 sequences, more than 14% of them singletons. The sample was blood. Every receptor here comes from a woman aged 40 to 50 with Graves' hyperthyroidism that later progressed to Graves' ophthalmopathy.

This clonotype was detected many times. This chain connects TRBV2 to TRBJ1-6; D gene unclear. V lost 10 bases and J 11 bases, leaving 24 bases between the germline ends. From germline, CDR1 is SNHLY and CDR2 FYNNEI. CDR3 length equals 15 residues. The CDR3 loop is CATVLDGGRGPPLHF. CDR3 DNA sequence: TGTGCCACGGTACTTGACGGAGGTCGGGGTCCACCCCTCCACTTT. The whole variable domain, remainder taken from reference TRBV2 and TRBJ1-6, is EPEVTQTPSHQVTQMGQEVILRCVPISNHLYFYWYRQILGQKVEFLVSFYNNEISEKSEIFDDQFSVERPDGSNFTLKIRSTKLEDSAMYFCATVLDGGRGPPLHFGNGTRLTVT.

In this sample, this clonotype turned up many times. The chain employs TRBV20-1 and TRBJ2-2, with D maybe TRBD2 (5 bases). CDR1 is DFQATT, CDR2 SNEGSKA, per germline (reference sequence). Between the trimmed V and J ends, which lost 2 bases and 7 bases, there was a span of 11 bases. CDR3 length: 13 amino acids. CDR3 loop: CSARILAGGELFF. The CDR3 region has the DNA TGCAGTGCTAGAATTCTAGCCGGCGGGGAGCTGTTTTTT.

This clonotype was seen repeatedly, ten times or more. V and J are TRBV6-1 and TRBJ1-1; 8 bases are a match to TRBD1. The CDR3 extends over 15 amino acids. The junction had 9 bases not matched to a gene; V was cut back by 6 bases and J by 3 bases. Germline V lookup: CDR1 MNHNS, CDR2 SASEGT. CDR3 nucleotide sequence: TGTGCCAGCAGAGGGCAGGGGGCTGGGGACACTGAAGCTTTCTTT. Translation: CASRGQGAGDTEAFF.

About this clonotype itself: A read error may explain this, as a much larger clone is one base away. V is TRBV28 and J is TRBJ1-2; D not resolved. The germline CDR1 and CDR2 sequences are MDHEN and SYDVKM. V lost 11 bases, J lost 8 bases, and 21 bases lay in between. CDR3 size: 13 residues. CDR3 sequence reads: CAGTREGPRGYTF. The CDR3 coding sequence is TGTGCCGGCACCCGCGAGGGCCCTCGGGGCTACACCTTC.

In its sample, this clonotype was seen many times. The rearrangement joins TRBV5-1 to TRBJ2-2; 8 positions agree with TRBD1. This CDR3 spans 16 amino acids. J was trimmed by 0 bases and V by 4 bases; bases with no gene match: 5. Germline V gene sequence: CDR1 SGHRS, CDR2 YFSETQ. CDR3 region: CASSRRGQSNTGELFF. The CDR3, as DNA: TGCGCCAGCAGCCGCAGGGGGCAGTCGAACACCGGGGAGCTGTTTTTT.

The J gene is TRBJ2-1, the V gene TRBV19; the D is unclear. The germline V and J ends were trimmed by 6 bases and 8 bases, with 14 bases remaining between them. This CDR3 is built from 13 residues. Germline V lookup: CDR1 LNHDA, CDR2 SQIVND (reference sequence). CDR3 protein: CASRVGIGDEQFF. The CDR3 DNA reads as TGTGCCAGTAGAGTTGGGATTGGCGATGAGCAGTTCTTC.

At least ten counts were recorded for this clonotype. This sequence joins TRBV18 and TRBJ2-5; no clear D. Germline V lookup: CDR1 KGHSH, CDR2 LQKENI. V was trimmed by 1 base and J by 5 bases, leaving 5 bases between them. The CDR3 loop spans 12 amino acids. The chain's CDR3 is CASSPLRETQYF. The DNA for the CDR3 is TGTGCCAGCTCACCACTCCGCGAGACCCAGTACTTC.

The genes are TRBV2 and TRBJ1-2, with D unclear. Trimming stripped 8 bases from V and 2 bases from J, with 12 bases between. The CDR3 extends over 13 amino acids. Per germline, CDR1 SNHLY and CDR2 FYNNEI. CDR3: CASSSETNYGYTF. The DNA of the CDR3 is TGTGCCAGCTCCTCTGAGACCAACTATGGCTACACCTTC.